This T cell receptor (beta chain) is from a study of blood T cell repertoires in COVID-19. Method: immunoSEQ multiplex PCR; TCRdb's copy keeps in-frame clones and lacks some. The table includes just over 350,000 clones, roughly nine tenths detected once. Those enrolled, adults aged roughly 18 to 95 years, came from some 25 US areas. Cohorts were determined from participant-reported clinical history. CDR1 is MGHRA and CDR2 is YSYEKL in the germline V gene. Trimming left V 6 bases short and J 1 base short, with 15 bases between. This CDR3 is built from 16 residues. The sequencing input was PBMCs or T cells enriched from blood (not recorded which). The TCR originated in a woman in her 30s who had recovered from COVID-19. This chain uses TRBV4-1 with TRBJ1-4; maybe TRBD1 (6 bases). CDR3 in amino acids: CASRHVTRGTNEKLFF. In DNA, the CDR3 is TGCGCCAGCAGACACGTTACCAGGGGAACTAATGAAAAACTGTTTTTT.